This entry describes one T cell receptor beta chain. Profiled with immunoSEQ multiplex PCR; TCRdb holds only in-frame clones, not every one. The table has 100,000 to 150,000 clones, about 91% seen once. V was shortened by 4 bases and J by 4 bases, with 15 bases between the two germline ends. This CDR3 region has 15 residues. Germline V CDR1 and CDR2: SGHRS, YFSETQ. This specimen comes from a study of blood T cell repertoires in COVID-19. Study summary: Acute-phase and convalescent COVID-19 samples originated in the United States, Italy and Spain.

Material: peripheral blood. The chain carries TRBV5-1 and TRBJ1-5; a possible D gene is TRBD1 (5 bases). The origin of this receptor is a man aged 45-65 years with acute or convalescent COVID-19. The CDR3 protein is CASSPMGGGNQPQHF. In DNA, the CDR3 is TGCGCCAGCAGCCCTATGGGGGGTGGAAATCAGCCCCAGCATTTT.